The next 17 T cell receptor beta chains were all read from a single sample in a study of tumor-infiltrating lymphocytes in oesophageal squamous cell carcinoma. TCRdb itself ran the PCR reads through MiXCR, one entry per CDR3 protein. The repertoire consists of some 20,000 distinct CDR3 sequences, with less than 50% occurring once and the leading ten covering approximately 33%. Specimen: normal esophageal tissue next to the tumor. The source of these receptors is a female donor with esophageal squamous cell carcinoma.

Concerning this clonotype itself: One end of the junction varies from germline; a read error may be responsible. The gene calls are TRBV11-1 and TRBJ2-7; 7 positions agree with TRBD1. The CDR3 covers 15 residues. In germline, CDR1 is SGHAT, CDR2 FQDESV (reference sequence). Here the CDR3 DNA reads TGTGCCAGCAGCCCAGGGACAGCCCGCAATTCACCCCTCCACTTC. Encoded protein: CASSPGTARNSPLHF.

The table lists this clonotype with a few counts. The chain has TRBV7-8 and TRBJ2-1; tentatively, D is TRBD2 (6 bases). The CDR3 is made up of 13 amino acids. Germline CDR1 is SGHVS and CDR2 is FQNEAQ. V lost 1 base, J lost 7 bases, and 8 bases lay in between. The CDR3 sequence is CASSLVRGNEQFF. The CDR3 DNA reads TGTGCCAGCAGCTTAGTTCGGGGGAATGAGCAGTTCTTC.

The chain uses TRBV5-3 and TRBJ2-3; 8 nucleotides match TRBD2. The closer fit of TRBJ2-7 to the DNA end suggests the J call may be wrong. Being an ORF, TRBV5-3 has a function that is uncertain. The CDR3 contains 18 residues. CDR3 sequence (DNA): TGTGCCAGCAGCGGGAGTATTCCGACAGGTCTGGCCTTCTACGAGCAGTACTTC. This gives the protein CASSGSIPTGLAFYEQYF.

By its share, this clonotype is medium-sized. The gene calls are TRBV27 and TRBJ1-5, with D perhaps TRBD1 (5 bases). V was cut by 1 base and J by 6 bases, with 13 bases left in between. The CDR3 is 15 residues long. The germline V gene encodes CDR1 MNHEY and CDR2 SMNVEV (reference sequence). CDR3 in amino acids: CASSLWSTGGQPQHF. The DNA of the CDR3 is TGTGCCAGCAGTTTATGGTCAACAGGAGGTCAGCCCCAGCATTTT.

On this clonotype itself: The final CDR3 position lacks the conserved phenylalanine or tryptophan, pointing to a likely read error. Because the CDR3's place on the DNA is in doubt, the DNA is left out and the CDR3 is given as listed by TCRdb. This rearrangement joins TRBV7-2 to TRBJ1-1. The CDR3 is made up of 18 amino acids, end residues included. CDR1 and CDR2 from the germline V gene are SGHTA and FQGNSA. CDR3 amino acids: CASSQRGLEKGMSSSSGQ.

This clonotype was seen a handful of times. DNA of the CDR3: TGTGCCACCACACAGGGCTCTGGGGCCAACGTCCTGACTTTC. The encoded protein is CATTQGSGANVLTF. V usage is TRBV6-1 and J usage is TRBJ2-6; D perhaps matches TRBD1 (6 bases). The CDR3 length is 14 residues. In germline, CDR1 is MNHNS, CDR2 SASEGT. The V end was cut by 10 bases, the J end by 0 bases, with 10 bases between.

V is TRBV7-3 and J is TRBJ2-3; no definite D call. Germline CDR1 and CDR2: SGHTA and FQGTGA. The CDR3 covers 16 residues. Trimming left V 2 bases short and J 4 bases short, with 16 bases between. The CDR3 loop is CASSLYGIGDADTQYF. CDR3 DNA: TGTGCCAGCAGCTTATATGGCATTGGGGATGCAGATACGCAGTATTTT. Complete variable domain (other parts from reference TRBV7-3 and TRBJ2-3): GAGVSQTPSNKVTEKGKYVELRCDPISGHTALYWYRQSLGQGPEFLIYFQGTGAADDSGLPNDRFFAVRPEGSVSTLKIQRTERGDSAVYLCASSLYGIGDADTQYFGPGTRLTVL.

This sequence joins TRBV11-2 and TRBJ2-3; D gene unclear. V lost 6 bases to trimming and J lost 2 bases, with 21 bases between them. The CDR3 covers 17 residues. Germline CDR1 reads SGHAT; CDR2 reads FQNNGV. The CDR3 sequence: CASSLTARSTYTDTQYF. The CDR3 DNA reads TGTGCCAGCAGTCTCACAGCCCGGTCGACCTACACAGATACGCAGTATTTT.

Concerning this clonotype: Because the CDR3 is missing its conserved closing phenylalanine or tryptophan, this is likely a read error. The DNA is omitted, as the CDR3 cannot be located on it reliably, and the CDR3 follows TCRdb's listing. V is TRBV18 and J is TRBJ2-3; the table's D call of TRBD1 was not tested on the DNA. Both ends counted, the CDR3 spans 15 residues. The germline CDR1 and CDR2 sequences are KGHSH and LQKENI. CDR3 loop: CASSPPSNREQYFGN.

V is TRBV11-2 and J is TRBJ2-1; 7 positions match TRBD1. TRBJ2-5 explains the end of the DNA better; the J call may be wrong. The germline gives CDR1 SGHAT, CDR2 FQNNGV. The CDR3 spans 14 residues. This CDR3 reads CASSLTQGEETQYF. The CDR3 coding sequence is TGTGCCAGCAGCTTAACCCAGGGGGAAGAGACCCAGTACTTC.

This clonotype showed up many times. The chain carries TRBV2 and TRBJ1-5; 9 positions agree with TRBD1. The germline V gene has CDR1 SNHLY and CDR2 FYNNEI. V gave up 5 bases and J gave up 6 bases; unmatched junction bases: 5. The CDR3 has 14 amino acids. CDR3 coding DNA: TGTGCCAGCAGTCTAACAGGGGGCCCTCAGCCCCAGCATTTT. Amino acids: CASSLTGGPQPQHF.

Notes on this clonotype: As the CDR3 is not closed by the conserved phenylalanine or tryptophan, this likely results from a read error. It is unclear where the CDR3 begins or ends on the DNA, so no DNA is shown, and the CDR3 is as TCRdb lists it. The rearrangement links TRBV6-8 to TRBJ2-3; TRBD2 reflects the table's D call only, with no check against the DNA. Including both end residues, the CDR3 is 17 amino acids long. CDR1 is MNHGY and CDR2 is SAAAGT in the germline V gene. The CDR3: CASEGLAGGSYEQYFGP.

The V call is TRBV7-2, the J call TRBJ2-5, with D possibly TRBD2 on 5 matching bases. The CDR3 consists of 13 residues. Looked up from germline, CDR1 is SGHTA and CDR2 is FQGNSA. Trimming left V 2 bases short and J 5 bases short, with 9 bases between. CDR3: CASSLNWEETQYF. DNA for the CDR3: TGTGCCAGCAGCTTAAACTGGGAGGAGACCCAGTACTTC.

V is TRBV10-2 and J is TRBJ2-3; a possible D gene is TRBD2 (5 bases). This CDR3 region has 13 residues. CDR1 WSHSY and CDR2 SAAADI come from the germline V gene. V was cut by 4 bases and J by 14 bases, with 19 bases left in between. The CDR3 DNA follows: TGCGCCAGCAGTGTTCTCAACACCGGGGAGCTGTATTTT. Protein: CASSVLNTGELYF.

In its sample, this clonotype was seen a few times. This rearrangement joins TRBV7-3 to TRBJ2-7; no definite D call. The end of the DNA aligns better with TRBJ2-1, so the J call may be wrong. Germline V gene sequence: CDR1 SGHTA, CDR2 FQGTGA. This CDR3 has 13 amino acids. This chain's CDR3 is CASSLGARDEQFF. CDR3 nucleotides: TGTGCCAGCAGCTTAGGTGCCAGAGATGAGCAGTTCTTC.

There are many counts of this clonotype. This chain joins TRBV6-1 and TRBJ2-2; D uncertain. Looked up from germline, CDR1 is MNHNS and CDR2 is SASEGT. The CDR3 spans 13 residues. Trimming removed 6 bases from V and 0 bases from J, with 5 bases in between. CDR3 DNA sequence: TGTGCCAGCAGGGGTTCGAACACCGGGGAGCTGTTTTTT. Residues: CASRGSNTGELFF.

This chain joins TRBV2 and TRBJ2-1; a possible D gene is TRBD1 (5 bases). The J call may be wrong; the DNA end is better matched by TRBJ2-5. This CDR3 is 12 amino acids long. Germline-derived CDR1 and CDR2 are SNHLY and FYNNEI. The CDR3 reads CASKGLGKTQYF. CDR3 DNA sequence: TGTGCCAGCAAGGGGCTTGGAAAGACCCAGTACTTC.